One and the same sample provided the 22 T cell receptor beta chains below, sequenced in a study of T cell repertoires in cytomegalovirus infection. These receptors lack a known antigen. From the reads, TCRdb called clonotypes with MiXCR, one entry per CDR3 protein. The sample holds over 120,000 distinct CDR3 sequences, about 32% seen once. The sample consisted of CD8+ T cells from cultured PBMCs, taken from culture after CMV antigen stimulation. These receptors all come from a human donor in good health (CMV status not recorded). Some clones in this sample may be carry-over from other donors' samples.

The chain uses TRBV2 and TRBJ2-3; TRBD2 might be the D (6 bases). V lost 6 bases and J 4 bases, leaving 17 bases between the germline ends. The length of the CDR3 is 15 residues. Germline-derived CDR1 and CDR2 are SNHLY and FYNNEI. The CDR3 nucleotides read TGTGCCAGCAGCCAAGGCGGGGCCGGGGCAGATACGCAGTATTTT. It is translated as CASSQGGAGADTQYF.

Only a few counts were recorded for this clonotype. The chain couples TRBV27 to TRBJ2-3; TRBD2 is a possible D gene (5 bases). CDR1 and CDR2 from the germline V gene are MNHEY and SMNVEV (reference sequence). The V end was cut by 3 bases, the J end by 1 base, with 8 bases between. CDR3 length: 14 residues. The CDR3 coding sequence is TGTGCCAGCAGTTTTTGGGGAGGCACAGATACGCAGTATTTT. Amino acid sequence: CASSFWGGTDTQYF.

This clonotype was counted a single time. Compared with germline, one end of the junction differs, possibly owing to a read error. The rearrangement uses TRBV12-3 or TRBV12-4 and TRBJ1-1, with D tentatively TRBD1 (6 bases). This CDR3 spans 14 amino acids. The DNA for the CDR3 is TGTGCCAGCAGTCCCGGTCTGGGGGCGACTGGAGCTTTCTTT. It yields the protein CASSPGLGATGAFF.

The chain has TRBV28 and TRBJ1-1, with D possibly matching TRBD1 (6 bases). Germline values: CDR1 MDHEN, CDR2 SYDVKM. The CDR3 contains 14 residues. V shed 7 bases and J shed 6 bases, with 18 bases lying between them. This chain's CDR3 is CASNSPYRVAEAFF. The DNA of the CDR3 is TGTGCCAGCAATAGTCCTTACAGGGTCGCTGAAGCTTTCTTT. Complete variable domain (other parts from reference TRBV28 and TRBJ1-1): DVKVTQSSRYLVKRTGEKVFLECVQDMDHENMFWYRQDPGLGLRLIYFSYDVKMKEKGDIPEGYSVSREKKERFSLILESASTNQTSMYLCASNSPYRVAEAFFGQGTRLTVV.

This clonotype was recorded a few times. The chain links TRBV28 to TRBJ1-2; D gene uncertain. There are 12 residues in the CDR3. Trimming took 2 bases from V and 10 from J, leaving 11 bases between them. Germline V CDR1 and CDR2: MDHEN, SYDVKM. CDR3 nucleotide sequence: TGTGCCAGCAGTTTAGGAGGGCGAATCTACACCTTC. Its protein is CASSLGGRIYTF.

The chain employs TRBV29-1 and TRBJ2-7; no firm D call. CDR1 is SQVTM and CDR2 is ANQGSEA in the germline V gene. The CDR3 has 12 amino acids. Trimming removed 6 bases at V and 2 bases at J, with 11 bases between. As DNA, the CDR3 is TGCAGCGTCATGATGGGGACCTACGAGCAGTACTTC. It codes for CSVMMGTYEQYF.

This clonotype appeared a few times. The V and J genes are TRBV7-9 and TRBJ2-5; possible D gene TRBD1, 5 bases. V was clipped by 0 bases and J by 4 bases, with 12 bases between them. Germline CDR1 reads SEHNR; CDR2 reads FQNEAQ (reference sequence). The CDR3 has 15 residues. The CDR3 coding sequence is TGTGCCAGCAGCTTAGCTGGGGCCGGTCCAGAGACCCAGTACTTC. This gives the protein CASSLAGAGPETQYF.

This clonotype came up many times. The chain uses TRBV27 and TRBJ2-2, with D possibly matching TRBD1 (6 bases). CDR3 size: 18 residues. The germline V gene encodes CDR1 MNHEY and CDR2 SMNVEV (reference sequence). Deletions cut 6 bases from V and 4 bases from J, with 24 bases between. CDR3 DNA: TGTGCCAGCAGGAGAACAGGGTACCCTCGCGCTGGCACCGGGGAGCTGTTTTTT. Amino acid sequence: CASRRTGYPRAGTGELFF.

The V and J genes are TRBV4-1 and TRBJ1-5, with D possibly being TRBD1 (6 bases). This CDR3 has 16 amino acids. Germline CDR1 is MGHRA and CDR2 is YSYEKL. V lost 1 base and J lost 4, with 14 bases in between. As DNA, the CDR3 is TGCGCCAGCAGCCAAGTGGGACGGGACACGAATCAGCCCCAGCATTTT. Amino acids: CASSQVGRDTNQPQHF.

In its sample, this clonotype was seen a few times. V is TRBV29-1 and J is TRBJ2-3, with D perhaps TRBD1 or TRBD2 (5 bases each). Germline CDR1 and CDR2: SQVTM and ANQGSEA. Trimming removed 7 bases from V and 1 base from J, with 12 bases in between. The CDR3 loop spans 13 amino acids. The CDR3: CSGDPGGTDTQYF. CDR3 coding DNA: TGCAGCGGGGACCCCGGAGGCACAGATACGCAGTATTTT.

In DNA form, the CDR3 reads TGTGCCAGCAGAGATCATTGGGGGGCGCGGAGCGCTTTCTTT. Its translation: CASRDHWGARSAFF. The rearrangement uses TRBV27 and TRBJ1-1; D is possibly TRBD1 (6 bases). The CDR3 covers 14 residues. The germline V and J ends were trimmed by 6 bases and 11 bases, with 22 bases remaining between them. The V gene's germline CDR1 is MNHEY and CDR2 SMNVEV (reference sequence).

The V call is TRBV11-2, the J call TRBJ2-5; 7 bases agree with TRBD1. This CDR3 contains 16 residues. Per the germline V gene, CDR1 is SGHAT and CDR2 is FQNNGV. V shed 2 bases and J 3 bases; nucleotides not matched to a gene: 9. CDR3 in DNA: TGTGCCAGCAGCTTAAGACAGGGTGGTTTAGAAGAGACCCAGTACTTC. This translates into CASSLRQGGLEETQYF.

This clonotype was counted many times. The gene calls are TRBV6-6 and TRBJ2-1, with 8 nucleotides matching TRBD1. CDR3 length equals 16 residues. Germline V gene lookup returns CDR1 MNHNY and CDR2 SVGAGI (reference sequence). J gave up 8 bases and V 0 bases, and 9 bases lay outside the gene matches. CDR3 residues: CASSYSMSGGFDEQFF. CDR3 nucleotides: TGTGCCAGCAGTTACTCGATGTCAGGGGGCTTTGATGAGCAGTTCTTC.

This clonotype has a handful of counts. The rearrangement links TRBV27 to TRBJ2-5, with 8 bases lining up with TRBD1. The junction had 11 bases not matched to a gene; V was cut back by 7 bases and J by 1 base. The CDR3 totals 16 residues. Germline CDR1 reads MNHEY; CDR2 reads SMNVEV (reference sequence). DNA of the CDR3: TGTGCCAGCAACATGCTCGGTACAGGGGGCCAAGAGACCCAGTACTTC. It is translated as CASNMLGTGGQETQYF.

The V call is TRBV7-9, the J call TRBJ1-4; D is unclear. The CDR3 consists of 14 residues. V lost 5 bases and J 6 bases, leaving 13 bases between the germline ends. The germline CDR1 and CDR2 sequences are SEHNR and FQNEAQ (reference sequence). CDR3 DNA: TGTGCCAGCAGCCTAGGCGGGGTCTATGAAAAACTGTTTTTT. The encoded protein is CASSLGGVYEKLFF. The full variable domain, in which reference TRBV7-9 and TRBJ1-4 provide the parts outside the CDR3, is DTGVSQNPRHKITKRGQNVTFRCDPISEHNRLYWYRQTLGQGPEFLTYFQNEAQLEKSRLLSDRFSAERPKGSFSTLEIQRTEQGDSAMYLCASSLGGVYEKLFFGSGTQLSVL.

This clonotype has only a few counts. The chain employs TRBV11-2 and TRBJ2-3, with 7 bases identical to TRBD2. The germline CDR1 and CDR2 sequences are SGHAT and FQNNGV. The CDR3 runs 17 residues. With 0 bases clipped from V and 1 base from J, the junction kept 7 bases outside the gene matches. CDR3 amino acids: CASSLDRASGRTDTQYF. In DNA form, the CDR3 reads TGTGCCAGCAGCTTAGATCGGGCTAGCGGACGCACAGATACGCAGTATTTT.

The rearrangement uses TRBV7-1 and TRBJ1-2; D uncertain. TRBV7-1 is annotated as an ORF whose role is uncertain. Trimming pared 5 bases from V and 8 bases from J, leaving 12 bases between. The CDR3 consists of 12 residues. The CDR3 DNA sequence: TGTGCCAGCAGCGCGGGCCCCGTCGGCTACACCTTC. Its translation: CASSAGPVGYTF.

This clonotype was seen more than once but under ten times. The gene calls are TRBV5-6 and TRBJ2-4; tentative D call: TRBD2 (5 bases). Germline lookup yields CDR1 SGHDT and CDR2 YYEEEE. This CDR3 comprises 13 residues. V gave up 0 bases and J gave up 6 bases, with 7 bases separating them. CDR3 nucleotide sequence: TGTGCCAGCAGCTTGGCGGGAAGAAACATTCAGTACTTC. This codes for CASSLAGRNIQYF.

The CDR3 loop reads CASSSSGGYTNEQFF. CDR3 nucleotides: TGTGCCAGCAGTTCCAGCGGGGGGTACACCAATGAGCAGTTCTTC. The V call is TRBV6-4, the J call TRBJ2-1, with 9 bases matching TRBD2. The germline V gene has CDR1 MRHNA and CDR2 SNTAGT. The CDR3 covers 15 residues. V was clipped by 5 bases and J by 6 bases; unmatched bases: 8.

This clonotype has only a few counts. The chain recombines TRBV4-1 with TRBJ1-3; perhaps TRBD1 as D (6 bases). Germline V gene data show CDR1 as MGHRA and CDR2 as YSYEKL. Trimming removed 4 bases at V and 8 bases at J, with 21 bases between. This CDR3 has 16 amino acids. Here the CDR3 DNA reads TGCGCCAGCAGCCTGATACCGGACAGCATTCGGGACACCATATATTTT. This translates into CASSLIPDSIRDTIYF.

The rearrangement uses TRBV7-6 and TRBJ2-3, with D possibly being TRBD1 (8 bases). The germline V gene encodes CDR1 SGHVS and CDR2 FNYEAQ. Trimming took off 5 bases at V and 6 bases at J, with 21 bases between the two ends. The CDR3 spans 16 residues. CDR3 in amino acids: CASSAYRGGLGDTQYF. For the CDR3, the DNA is TGTGCCAGCAGCGCGTACAGGGGGGGCCTTGGGGATACGCAGTATTTT.

This clonotype was counted ten times or more. The rearrangement uses TRBV20-1 and TRBJ2-1, with 7 positions matching TRBD1. V lost 6 bases, J lost 4 bases, and 12 bases stayed unmatched. The CDR3 is 15 residues long. Looked up from germline, CDR1 is DFQATT and CDR2 is SNEGSKA (reference sequence). This chain's CDR3 is CSAKPGQQIYNEQFF. Written as DNA, the CDR3 is TGCAGTGCAAAGCCGGGACAGCAAATATACAATGAGCAGTTCTTC.